Listed below are T cell receptor beta chains from one sample, sequenced in a study of cytomegalovirus exposure and HLA in healthy donors. Using immunoSEQ multiplex PCR, the repertoire was profiled, and TCRdb retains in-frame clones only, with some absent. The sample yields fewer than 150,000 clones, just under 80% seen once. Sequenced: PBMCs. All receptors derive from a man aged 30 to 45 in good health and CMV-seronegative. The CDR3 runs from the conserved cysteine through the conserved F or W. Each record gives: V gene, J gene, clone size, D gene, CDR3 DNA, CDR3 protein. A D gene is named only where the DNA matches it firmly. A clone size is listed for some rows: how often the clone was seen (once, few, many), or a class if it is expanded.

>TRBV29-1|TRBJ2-1|-|TRBD1
TGCAGCGTTGAATCCCCGGGACAGGCCTACAATGAGCAGTTCTTC
CSVESPGQAYNEQFF
>TRBV5-1|TRBJ1-5|-|-
TGCGCCAGCAGCTTAAATGGACAGTTAAATCAGCCCCAGCATTTT
CASSLNGQLNQPQHF
>TRBV4-2|TRBJ1-1|-|TRBD1
TGTGCCAGCAGCCAAAGGGGACAGGTTTCGTCCACTGAAGCTTTCTTT
CASSQRGQVSSTEAFF
>TRBV5-1|TRBJ1-4|-|TRBD1
TGCGCCAGCAGCTGGGGGGACAGGGGAGAGGAAAAACTGTTTTTT
CASSWGDRGEEKLFF
>TRBV5-1|TRBJ2-1|-|TRBD1
TGCGCCAGCAGCGAAAATACCGGGACAGGCTATACCTACAATGAGCAGTTCTTC
CASSENTGTGYTYNEQFF
>TRBV18|TRBJ1-3|-|-
TGTGCCAGCTCACCAACCAGCTCTGGAAACACCATATATTTT
CASSPTSSGNTIYF
>TRBV2|TRBJ1-6|-|TRBD1
TGTGCCAGCAGTGGTACAGGGGATTATTCACCCCTCCACTTT
CASSGTGDYSPLHF
>TRBV6-5|TRBJ1-1|-|-
TGTGCCAGCAGTTACGGCCGATGGCTGAACACTGAAGCTTTCTTT
CASSYGRWLNTEAFF
>TRBV28|TRBJ2-7|-|TRBD2
TGTGCCAGCAGTGCTCGGGGGGGGGCGTCCTACGAGCAGTACTTC
CASSARGGASYEQYF
>TRBV9|TRBJ2-1|-|TRBD2
TGTGCCAGCAGCGGCAAGCCCGCCGGGACTAGCGGGAGGGCCGGGAATGAGCAGTTCTTC
CASSGKPAGTSGRAGNEQFF
>TRBV7-8|TRBJ2-7|-|TRBD2
TGTGCCAGCAGCTTAGGCGTGGGGGGAGCGGGGGGGCCCTCCTACGAGCAGTACTTC
CASSLGVGGAGGPSYEQYF
>TRBV9|TRBJ2-5|-|TRBD2
TGTGCCAGCAGCGTAGGAAGCGGGGGTCTCCAAGAGACCCAGTACTTC
CASSVGSGGLQETQYF
>TRBV9|TRBJ2-3|-|-
TGTGCCAGCAGCGTTTCCTCGGATACGCAGTATTTT
CASSVSSDTQYF
>TRBV19|TRBJ1-5|few|TRBD1
TGTGCCAGTAGTATTCTCCGGGACAGGAGCAATCAGCCCCAGCATTTT
CASSILRDRSNQPQHF
>TRBV25-1|TRBJ2-7|-|-
TGTGCCAGCAGCACAGCCTACGAGCAGTACTTC
CASSTAYEQYF
>TRBV2|TRBJ2-1|-|TRBD2
TGTGCCAGCAGTGGACTAGCGGGGGACAATGAGCAGTTCTTC
CASSGLAGDNEQFF
>TRBV5-6|TRBJ2-2|-|-
TGTGCCAGCAGTGCCCTTTGGCAGGCATATGCATGGACCGGGGAGCTGTTTTTT
CASSALWQAYAWTGELFF
>TRBV6-1|TRBJ2-5|-|-
TGTGCCAGCAGTGAAATTGGGCGGGGGCGGGAGACCCAGTACTTC
CASSEIGRGRETQYF
>TRBV9|TRBJ2-3|-|-
TGTGCCAGCAGCGCCGGGAATCGTGGCTTCGTGGGCACAGATACGCAGTATTTT
CASSAGNRGFVGTDTQYF
>TRBV27|TRBJ1-1|-|-
TGTGCCAGCAGTTATACACAGAACACTGAAGCTTTCTTT
CASSYTQNTEAFF
>TRBV7-8|TRBJ2-7|-|TRBD1
TGTGCCAGCAGCTCTAACACAGGGGTCCACGAGCAGTACTTC
CASSSNTGVHEQYF
>TRBV4-1|TRBJ1-2|-|-
TGCGCCAGCAGCCAAGGTGATAACTCCGGGTTCGATGGCTACACCTTC
CASSQGDNSGFDGYTF
>TRBV28|TRBJ2-4|-|TRBD1
TGTGCCAGCAGAACCGGGACAGCGAAAAACATTCAGTACTTC
CASRTGTAKNIQYF
>TRBV27|TRBJ1-2|few|-
TGTGCCAGCCGCTCTTCCGGGTTACTAGTTGGCTACACCTTC
CASRSSGLLVGYTF
>TRBV7-6|TRBJ2-5|once|TRBD2
TGTGCCAGCAGCTGGACTAGACAAGAGACCCAGTACTTC
CASSWTRQETQYF
>TRBV29-1|TRBJ1-2|-|-
TGCAGCGTTGCCGGGAGACAGAGAAACTATGGCTACACCTTC
CSVAGRQRNYGYTF
>TRBV5-1|TRBJ1-3|-|-
TGCGCCAGCAGCTTATGGGCGCGTGGTCTCTCTGGAAACACCATATATTTT
CASSLWARGLSGNTIYF
>TRBV6-5|TRBJ1-2|-|TRBD1
TGTGCCAGCAAGGAACAGGGGGTTAACTATGGCTACACCTTC
CASKEQGVNYGYTF
>TRBV28|TRBJ2-3|few|-
TGTGCCAGCAGTTTCGTGGCGGGAACAGATACGCAGTATTTT
CASSFVAGTDTQYF
>TRBV28|TRBJ1-1|few|TRBD1
TGTGCCAGCAGTTTTCCACTACAGGGGGCCACTGAAGCTTTCTTT
CASSFPLQGATEAFF
>TRBV5-5|TRBJ1-1|few|-
TGTGCCAGCAGCTTGGCGCACTCGGCTGAAGCTTTCTTT
CASSLAHSAEAFF
>TRBV6-4|TRBJ1-4|once|TRBD1
TGTGCCAGCAGTGACGGGAGGGACAGGGTAGAAAAACTGTTTTTT
CASSDGRDRVEKLFF
>TRBV19|TRBJ1-1|-|TRBD1
TGTGCCAGTAGGCGACAGGGGGCTCGAGGGACTGAAGCTTTCTTT
CASRRQGARGTEAFF
>TRBV6-1|TRBJ2-7|few|-
TGTGCCAGCAGTGTCGGCGGGCACTACGAGCAGTACTTC
CASSVGGHYEQYF
>TRBV5-6|TRBJ2-3|-|TRBD2
TGTGCCAGCAGCCCACGGACTAGCGGGAGGTCGGCAGATACGCAGTATTTT
CASSPRTSGRSADTQYF
>TRBV15|TRBJ2-1|-|-
TGTGCCACCAGCTTGGAGGTAGGTGAGCAGTTCTTC
CATSLEVGEQFF
>TRBV5-1|TRBJ2-5|many|-
TGCGCCAGCAGCTTGGAAGCGGCAGAGTACCAAGAGACCCAGTACTTC
CASSLEAAEYQETQYF
>TRBV2|TRBJ2-5|-|TRBD1
TGTGCCAGCAGTGAATTGGGACAGGGGGCAGAGACCCAGTACTTC
CASSELGQGAETQYF
>TRBV29-1|TRBJ1-5|-|-
TGCAGCGTAGTTGAGAATAGCAATCAGCCCCAGCATTTT
CSVVENSNQPQHF
>TRBV4-1|TRBJ2-7|-|TRBD1
TGCGCCAGCAGCCAAGGGGACAGGGGACACGAGCAGTACTTC
CASSQGDRGHEQYF